This paragraph covers one TCR beta chain sequence. Its antigen remains unknown. The germline V gene encodes CDR1 MNHEY and CDR2 SMNVEV (reference sequence). V was clipped by 5 bases and J by 5 bases; unmatched bases: 6. The CDR3 extends over 15 amino acids. The source of the sample is a study of T cell responses to AZD1222 COVID-19 vaccine. Study-wide background: Second doses were pooled across both intervals (about 4 or about 12 weeks). Findings and caveats of the study: Without day 14 samples, only post-peak T cell repertoires were studied.

Some clones are missing from TCRdb's copy, which holds only in-frame ones; the method was immunoSEQ multiplex PCR. In the table there are 100,000 to 150,000 clones, approximately 88% of which are singletons. The sample here was peripheral blood, taken on day 0 of AZD1222 vaccination. The source of this sequence is an adult in good health. The genes are TRBV27 and TRBJ1-6; 7 nucleotides line up with TRBD1. In DNA form, the CDR3 reads TGTGCCAGCAGTCTCAGACAGGGTGATAATTCACCCCTCCACTTT. Its protein is CASSLRQGDNSPLHF.